A selection of T cell receptor beta chains follows, all from one sample in a study of CD8 T cells in ankylosing spondylitis. TCRdb re-called the 5' RACE reads through MiXCR, storing one row per CDR3 protein. The repertoire holds 200,000 to 250,000 distinct CDR3 sequences, roughly a tenth seen once, with less than 3% in the top ten. Sample: blood, either unsorted or a sorted T cell fraction (not recorded which). These receptors came from a male donor with ankylosing spondylitis or in good health (not recorded which). Each CDR3 is given with its conserved first and last residue. The D gene is left open where the match is weak. Clone size is not always given. Where it is, it says once, few, many or a class for expanded clones.

cdr3_aa cdr3_nt v_call d_call clone_size j_call
CASAHIRNEQFF TGTGCCAGCGCCCATATACGCAATGAGCAGTTCTTC TRBV27 - - TRBJ2-1
CASSRAGGPSVNEQFF TGCGCCAGCAGTCGGGCGGGAGGGCCTTCAGTGAATGAGCAGTTCTTC TRBV5-1 TRBD2 - TRBJ2-1
CASSLPGPVPYGYTF TGTGCCAGCAGTCTCCCGGGCCCTGTCCCCTATGGCTACACCTTC TRBV12-3/TRBV12-4 - many TRBJ1-2
CASRVLAGVYNEQFF TGTGCCAGCAGGGTCTTAGCGGGGGTCTACAATGAGCAGTTCTTC TRBV12-3/TRBV12-4 TRBD2 many TRBJ2-1
CASSDSTLQGADSPLHF TGTGCCAGCAGTGACTCGACGTTACAGGGGGCAGATTCACCCCTCCACTTT TRBV6-4 TRBD1 - TRBJ1-6
CASSLGGGLSSYNEQFF TGTGCCAGCAGCTTAGGGGGGGGGTTAAGCTCCTACAATGAGCAGTTCTTC TRBV7-2 TRBD2 few TRBJ2-1
CAISEDRDRQETQYF TGTGCCATCAGTGAAGATCGGGACAGACAAGAGACCCAGTACTTC TRBV10-3 TRBD1 many TRBJ2-5
CASSALTGNTGELFF TGTGCCAGCAGTGCCCTGACAGGGAACACCGGGGAGCTGTTTTTT TRBV6-1 - few TRBJ2-2
CASSWLQTGELFF TGCGCCAGCAGCTGGCTACAGACCGGGGAGCTGTTTTTT TRBV5-1 - few TRBJ2-2
CASSPSGVAGNEQYF TGTGCCAGCTCGCCTAGCGGGGTTGCGGGAAACGAGCAGTACTTC TRBV18 TRBD2 - TRBJ2-7
CASSQDRSGGFSYEQYF TGTGCCAGCAGCCAAGATCGATCGGGAGGGTTCTCCTACGAGCAGTACTTC TRBV4-2 TRBD2 many TRBJ2-7
CASTRQGVETQYF TGTGCCAGCACCCGTCAGGGCGTGGAGACCCAGTACTTC TRBV6-2/TRBV6-3 - many TRBJ2-5
CASSPGTGGFRVDTQYF TGCGCCAGCAGCCCCGGGACAGGGGGCTTTAGGGTGGATACGCAGTATTTT TRBV5-1 TRBD1 many TRBJ2-3
CARTSRSTDTQYF TGTGCCCGAACTAGCAGAAGCACAGATACGCAGTATTTT TRBV30 - few TRBJ2-3
CATSDQGLRLGGQFF TGTGCCACCAGTGACCAGGGATTGAGGTTGGGCGGGCAGTTCTTC TRBV24-1 - many TRBJ2-1
CSARVSGRDIQYF TGCAGTGCTAGGGTCTCAGGGCGGGACATTCAGTACTTC TRBV20-1 - many TRBJ2-4
CASSPNPTSGEVSVGELFF TGTGCCAGCAGCCCAAATCCGACTAGCGGGGAAGTCTCGGTGGGGGAGCTGTTTTTT TRBV11-1 TRBD2 few TRBJ2-2
CATSGRRGNTEAFF TGTGCCACCTCTGGACGTCGGGGGAACACTGAAGCTTTCTTT TRBV19 - few TRBJ1-1
CSVSYTGELFF TGCAGCGTTAGCTACACCGGGGAGCTGTTTTTT TRBV29-1 - - TRBJ2-2
CASSSGFYNEQFF TGTGCCAGCAGCTCGGGATTCTACAATGAGCAGTTCTTC TRBV6-1 - many TRBJ2-1